The T cell receptor beta chain under discussion was sequenced for a study of PD-1 blockade in classical Hodgkin lymphoma. Study findings and constraints: Initiation of nivolumab under 1 year after ASCT led to exclusion of patients. Healthy donors reportedly exceeded newly diagnosed patients in baseline TCR diversity.

Regarding this clone: The antigen is undetermined.

The assay was immunoSEQ multiplex PCR, and TCRdb's table has in-frame clones only and misses some. The data contain around 46,000 clones, over 70% of them seen just once; the ten biggest clones take up roughly 20%. Relapse was seen in all patients after autologous stem cell transplantation, and brentuximab vedotin exposure was variable. Material: peripheral blood mononuclear cells (PBMCs), obtained before the second cycle of nivolumab. This TCR came from a human donor with classical Hodgkin lymphoma.

The CDR3 coding sequence is TGCGCCAGCAGGTTTGGCGGGGGGGCCTCGTACGAGCAGTACTTC. This translates into CASRFGGGASYEQYF. The V gene is TRBV10-2, the J gene TRBJ2-7; 9 bases line up with TRBD2. With 6 bases clipped from V and 4 bases from J, the junction kept 10 bases outside the gene matches. Germline V lookup: CDR1 WSHSY, CDR2 SAAADI. There are 15 residues in the CDR3.